The clone carrying this TCR beta chain was detected ten times or more. As yet, its antigen is unknown. The entry originates in a study of neurological immune-mediated disorders. Study-level results: Private repertoires in all groups were suggested by the absence of shared CDR3 amino acid sequences among expanded clones across subjects. HTLV-1-associated myelopathy had the most TCR clonal expansion, whereas multiple sclerosis had the least (lower than in healthy controls).

The CDR3 runs 13 residues. Germline V gives CDR1 ENHRY, CDR2 SYGVKD. V shed 3 bases and J shed 0 bases, with 6 bases lying between them. Libraries from sorted cells each used some 1 million CD4+ or CD8+ T cells. The cDNA was generated through 5'RACE incorporating 10-nucleotide random UMIs. MiXCR, run by TCRdb on the 5' RACE reads, gives a single entry per CDR3 protein. Of approximately 40,000 distinct CDR3 sequences listed, roughly 15% are singletons. The specimen sequenced was CD4+ T cells from blood. This chain links TRBV10-3 with TRBJ2-7, with D unclear. The TCR originated in a woman in her sixties or seventies with HTLV-1-associated myelopathy (HAM/TSP). CDR3 amino acids: CAISEMLSYEQYF. The CDR3 DNA reads TGTGCCATCAGTGAAATGCTCTCCTACGAGCAGTACTTC.